These 7 T cell receptor beta chains were sequenced from one sample in a study of T cell changes during pregnancy in multiple sclerosis. The repertoire was sequenced with immunoSEQ multiplex PCR; TCRdb's copy has only in-frame clones and lacks some. Seen here are fewer than 20,000 clones, 87% observed once, and the top ten hold roughly 12%. The sequenced sample was CD8+ T cells from peripheral blood mononuclear cells, obtained in the third trimester of pregnancy. These receptors were obtained from a female donor in good health, enrolled as a control in a pregnancy study.

This clone is termed medium-sized. The chain uses TRBV20-1 and TRBJ2-7; D is undetermined. Trimming removed 0 bases from V and 3 bases from J, with 3 bases in between. The CDR3 spans 11 residues. Germline CDR1 DFQATT, CDR2 SNEGSKA (reference sequence). CDR3 region: CSARDNYEQYF. The CDR3 region has the DNA TGCAGTGCTAGAGACAACTACGAGCAGTACTTC.

This clone was seen only once. This chain links TRBV4-1 with TRBJ1-1; D is unresolved. Trimming stripped 1 base from V and 1 base from J, with 7 bases between. The CDR3 covers 14 residues. The V gene's germline CDR1 is MGHRA and CDR2 YSYEKL. The CDR3 spells CASSQVTENTEAFF. The CDR3 bases are TGCGCCAGCAGCCAAGTTACAGAGAACACTGAAGCTTTCTTT.

This clone was detected a few times. The V call is TRBV9, the J call TRBJ2-2; TRBD2 is a possible D gene (5 bases). The germline V gene has CDR1 SGDLS and CDR2 YYNGEE. CDR3 size: 14 residues. V was clipped by 5 bases and J by 4 bases, with 12 bases between them. The CDR3: CASREEVGTGELFF. The CDR3 region has the DNA TGTGCCAGCAGGGAGGAGGTGGGCACCGGGGAGCTGTTTTTT.

This clone was picked up one time. This chain joins TRBV5-4 and TRBJ2-3; 7 nucleotides align to TRBD2. Germline V gives CDR1 SGHNT, CDR2 YYREEE (reference sequence). The CDR3 is 15 residues long. Losses at the gene ends were 0 bases for V and 1 base for J; bases not matched to a gene: 2. The CDR3 DNA follows: TGTGCCAGCAGCTTGGGGCTAGCGGGCACAGATACGCAGTATTTT. Translated, it gives CASSLGLAGTDTQYF.

The sample holds one count of this clone. This chain links TRBV7-9 with TRBJ1-1; D might be TRBD1 (6 bases). The CDR3 totals 14 residues. V was trimmed by 5 bases and J by 1 base, leaving 11 bases between them. Germline values: CDR1 SEHNR, CDR2 FQNEAQ (reference sequence). DNA for the CDR3: TGTGCCAGCAGCCACAGGGATGAGAACACTGAAGCTTTCTTT. Protein: CASSHRDENTEAFF.

This clone was recorded only once. V usage is TRBV13 and J usage is TRBJ2-7; possible D gene TRBD1, 6 bases. Germline V lookup: CDR1 PRHDT, CDR2 FYEKMQ (reference sequence). CDR3 size: 13 residues. Trimming took off 5 bases at V and 5 bases at J, with 13 bases between the two ends. The CDR3 DNA follows: TGTGCCAGCAGCCCCGGTGGGGGCGACGAGCAGTACTTC. This gives the protein CASSPGGGDEQYF.

The V gene is TRBV27, the J gene TRBJ2-7, with 8 bases aligning to TRBD2. The V segment lost 3 bases and the J segment 7 bases; nucleotides outside the gene matches: 8. The CDR3 length is 14 residues. CDR1 is MNHEY, CDR2 SMNVEV, per germline (reference sequence). CDR3 amino acids: CASSLVGGASEQYF. In DNA form, the CDR3 reads TGTGCCAGCAGTTTGGTCGGGGGGGCCTCTGAGCAGTACTTC.